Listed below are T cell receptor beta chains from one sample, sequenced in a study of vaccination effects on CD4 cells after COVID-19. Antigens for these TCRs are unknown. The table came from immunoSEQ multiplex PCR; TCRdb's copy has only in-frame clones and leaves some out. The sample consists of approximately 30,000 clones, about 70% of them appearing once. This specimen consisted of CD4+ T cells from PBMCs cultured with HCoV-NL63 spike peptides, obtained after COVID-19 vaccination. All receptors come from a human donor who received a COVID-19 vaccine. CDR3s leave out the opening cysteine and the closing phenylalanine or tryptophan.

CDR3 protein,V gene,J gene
ASSLRTGQASGNTIY,TRBV9,TRBJ1-3
ASTTGGASGNTIY,TRBV2,TRBJ1-3
ATTARVATNEKLF,TRBV15,TRBJ1-4
ASSLRGSRIGEQF,TRBV11-2,TRBJ2-1
ASSSTGNQPQH,TRBV5-6,TRBJ1-5
ASSRQGTSNQPQH,TRBV18,TRBJ1-5
SVGARFRYGYT,TRBV29-1,TRBJ1-2
ASSIISAGERETQY,TRBV19,TRBJ2-5
ASSPQGATSTDTQY,TRBV18,TRBJ2-3
ASSYMDRTVNTEAF,TRBV5-6,TRBJ1-1
ASSLDRVLRGGETQY,TRBV2,TRBJ2-5
ASSRLGGDKTQY,TRBV6-2/TRBV6-3,TRBJ2-5
ASSLVSRQETQY,TRBV5-6,TRBJ2-5
SVWGSKGVEQF,TRBV29-1,TRBJ2-1
ASSRGLDVYEQY,TRBV5-4,TRBJ2-7
ASFHYGPYNEQF,TRBV7-9,TRBJ2-1
ASSQNTGVNYGYT,TRBV4-1,TRBJ1-2
AWSVHRVNTEAF,TRBV30,TRBJ1-1
ASSVGALAGAQETQY,TRBV9,TRBJ2-5
ASSYGTANNEQF,TRBV6-2/TRBV6-3,TRBJ2-1
ASSKALASWDQPQH,TRBV21-1,TRBJ1-5
ASSLTGGGYGYT,TRBV27,TRBJ1-2